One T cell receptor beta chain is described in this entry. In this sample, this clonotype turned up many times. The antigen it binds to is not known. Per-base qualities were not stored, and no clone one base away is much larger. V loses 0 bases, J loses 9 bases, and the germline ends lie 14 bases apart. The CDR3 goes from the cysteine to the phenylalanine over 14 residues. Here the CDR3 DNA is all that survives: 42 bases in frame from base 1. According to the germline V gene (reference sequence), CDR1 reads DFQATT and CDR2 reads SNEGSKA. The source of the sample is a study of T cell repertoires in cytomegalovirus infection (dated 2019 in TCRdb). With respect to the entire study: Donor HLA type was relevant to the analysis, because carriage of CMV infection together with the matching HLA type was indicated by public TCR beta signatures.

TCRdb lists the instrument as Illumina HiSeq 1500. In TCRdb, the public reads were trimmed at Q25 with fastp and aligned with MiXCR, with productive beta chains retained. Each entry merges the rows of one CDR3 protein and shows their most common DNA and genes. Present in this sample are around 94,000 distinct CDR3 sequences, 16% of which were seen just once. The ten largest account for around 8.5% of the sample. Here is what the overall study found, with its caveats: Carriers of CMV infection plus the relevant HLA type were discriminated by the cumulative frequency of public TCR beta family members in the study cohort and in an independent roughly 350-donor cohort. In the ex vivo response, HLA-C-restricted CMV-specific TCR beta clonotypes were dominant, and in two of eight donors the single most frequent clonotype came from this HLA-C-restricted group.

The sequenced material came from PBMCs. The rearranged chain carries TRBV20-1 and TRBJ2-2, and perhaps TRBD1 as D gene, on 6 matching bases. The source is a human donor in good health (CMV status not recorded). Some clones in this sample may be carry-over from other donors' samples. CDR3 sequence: CSARDNGRDRELFF. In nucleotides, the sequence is TGCAGTGCTAGAGATAACGGCAGGGACAGGGAGCTGTTTTTT.